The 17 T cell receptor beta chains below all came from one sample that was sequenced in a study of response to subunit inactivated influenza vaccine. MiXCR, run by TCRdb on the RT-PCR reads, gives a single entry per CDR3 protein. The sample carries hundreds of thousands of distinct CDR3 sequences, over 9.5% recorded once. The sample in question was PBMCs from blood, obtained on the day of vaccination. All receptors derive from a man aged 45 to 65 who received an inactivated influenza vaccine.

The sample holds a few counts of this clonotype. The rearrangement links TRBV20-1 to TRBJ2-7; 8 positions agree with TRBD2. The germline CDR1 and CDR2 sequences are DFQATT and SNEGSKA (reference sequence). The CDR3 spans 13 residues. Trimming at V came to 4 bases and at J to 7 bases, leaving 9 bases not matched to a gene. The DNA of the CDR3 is TGCAGTGCTAACCAAGCGGGGGTGGGGGAGCAGTACTTC. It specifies CSANQAGVGEQYF.

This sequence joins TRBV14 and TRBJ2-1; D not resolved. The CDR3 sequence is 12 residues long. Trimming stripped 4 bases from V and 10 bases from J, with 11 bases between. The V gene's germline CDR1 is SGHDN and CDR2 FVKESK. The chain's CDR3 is CASSRSGSEQFF. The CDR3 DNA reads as TGTGCCAGCAGCCGGTCGGGCAGCGAGCAGTTCTTC.

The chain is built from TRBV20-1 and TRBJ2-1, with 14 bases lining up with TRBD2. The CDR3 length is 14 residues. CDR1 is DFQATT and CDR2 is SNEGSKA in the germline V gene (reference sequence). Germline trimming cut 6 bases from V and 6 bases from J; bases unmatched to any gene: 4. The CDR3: CSATGTSGSNEQFF. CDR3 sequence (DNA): TGCAGTGCAACCGGGACTAGCGGGAGCAATGAGCAGTTCTTC.

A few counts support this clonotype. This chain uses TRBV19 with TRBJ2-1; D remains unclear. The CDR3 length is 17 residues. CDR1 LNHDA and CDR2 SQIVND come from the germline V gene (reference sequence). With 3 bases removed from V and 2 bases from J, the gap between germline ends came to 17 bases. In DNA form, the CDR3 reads TGTGCCAGTAGTATTGTTCTAGAGGAAGGACCCTACAATGAGCAGTTCTTC. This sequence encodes CASSIVLEEGPYNEQFF.

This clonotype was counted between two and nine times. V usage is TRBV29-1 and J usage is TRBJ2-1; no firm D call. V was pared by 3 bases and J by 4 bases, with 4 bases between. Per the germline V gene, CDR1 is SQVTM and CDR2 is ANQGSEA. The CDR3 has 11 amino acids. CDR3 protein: CSVDVYNEQFF. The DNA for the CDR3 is TGCAGCGTTGACGTGTACAATGAGCAGTTCTTC.

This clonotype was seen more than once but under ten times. Here the CDR3 DNA reads TGTGCCAGCTCAAATCCGGGACTGCAGTATGAAAAACTGTTTTTT. Its translation: CASSNPGLQYEKLFF. The chain combines TRBV18 with TRBJ1-4, with D tentatively TRBD1 (5 bases). Germline V gene lookup returns CDR1 KGHSH and CDR2 LQKENI. V was clipped by 5 bases and J by 6 bases, with 16 bases between them. This CDR3 has 15 residues.

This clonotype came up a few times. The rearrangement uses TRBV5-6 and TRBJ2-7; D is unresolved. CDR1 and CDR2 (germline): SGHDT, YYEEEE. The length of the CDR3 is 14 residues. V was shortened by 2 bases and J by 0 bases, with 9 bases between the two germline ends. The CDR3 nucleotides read TGTGCCAGCAGCTTACGGACGGTCTCCTACGAGCAGTACTTC. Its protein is CASSLRTVSYEQYF.

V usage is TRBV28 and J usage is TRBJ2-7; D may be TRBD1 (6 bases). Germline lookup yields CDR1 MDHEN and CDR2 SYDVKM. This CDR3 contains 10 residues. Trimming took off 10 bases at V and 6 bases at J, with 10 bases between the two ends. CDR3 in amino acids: CATRQVEQYF. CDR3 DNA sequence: TGTGCCACCAGACAGGTCGAGCAGTACTTC.

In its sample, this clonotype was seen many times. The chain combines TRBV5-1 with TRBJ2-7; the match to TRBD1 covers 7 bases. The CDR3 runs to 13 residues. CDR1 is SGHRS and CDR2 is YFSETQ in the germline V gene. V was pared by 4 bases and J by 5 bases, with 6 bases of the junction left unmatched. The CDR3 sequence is CASSPATGNEQYF. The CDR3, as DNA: TGCGCCAGCAGCCCAGCGACAGGGAACGAGCAGTACTTC.

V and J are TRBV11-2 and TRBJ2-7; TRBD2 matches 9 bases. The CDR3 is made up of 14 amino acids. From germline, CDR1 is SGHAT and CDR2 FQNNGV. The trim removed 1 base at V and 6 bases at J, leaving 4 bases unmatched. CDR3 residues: CASSLVAGVGEQYF. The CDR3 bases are TGTGCCAGCAGCTTAGTAGCGGGGGTCGGCGAGCAGTACTTC.

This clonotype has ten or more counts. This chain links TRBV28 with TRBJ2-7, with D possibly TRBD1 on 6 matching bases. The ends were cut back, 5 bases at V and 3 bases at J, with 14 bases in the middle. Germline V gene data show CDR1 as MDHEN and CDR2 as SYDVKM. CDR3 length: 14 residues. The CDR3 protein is CASSPDRRYYEQYF. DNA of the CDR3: TGTGCCAGCAGTCCAGACAGGAGATACTACGAGCAGTACTTC.

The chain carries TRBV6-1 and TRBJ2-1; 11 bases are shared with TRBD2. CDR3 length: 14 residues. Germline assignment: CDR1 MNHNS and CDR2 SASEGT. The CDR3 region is CVTHRGLAANEQFF. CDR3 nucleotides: TGTGTCACACACCGGGGACTAGCGGCCAATGAGCAGTTCTTC.

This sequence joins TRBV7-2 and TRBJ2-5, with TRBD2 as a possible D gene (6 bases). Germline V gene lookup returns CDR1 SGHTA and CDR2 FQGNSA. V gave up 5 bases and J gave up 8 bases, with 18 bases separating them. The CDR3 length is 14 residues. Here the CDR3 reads CASSPFGGEGTQYF. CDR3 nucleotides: TGTGCCAGCAGCCCGTTCGGGGGAGAAGGCACCCAGTACTTC. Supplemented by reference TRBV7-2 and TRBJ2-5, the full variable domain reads GAGVSQSPSNKVTEKGKDVELRCDPISGHTALYWYRQSLGQGLEFLIYFQGNSAPDKSGLPSDRFSAERTGGSVSTLTIQRTQQEDSAVYLCASSPFGGEGTQYFGPGTRLLVL.

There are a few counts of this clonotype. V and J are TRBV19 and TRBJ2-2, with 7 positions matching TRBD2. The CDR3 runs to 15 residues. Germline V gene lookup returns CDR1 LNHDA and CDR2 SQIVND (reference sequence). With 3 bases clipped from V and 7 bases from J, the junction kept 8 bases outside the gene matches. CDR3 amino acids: CASSIGGSSVGELFF. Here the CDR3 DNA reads TGTGCCAGTAGTATTGGCGGGAGTAGTGTCGGGGAGCTGTTTTTT.

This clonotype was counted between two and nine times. The CDR3: CASSPYRGYEQYF. The CDR3, as DNA: TGTGCCAGCAGCCCGTACCGGGGCTACGAGCAGTACTTC. The genes are TRBV7-2 and TRBJ2-7; perhaps TRBD2 as D (5 bases). Trimming cost V 5 bases and J 3 bases, with 11 bases left between them. The CDR3 covers 13 residues. Germline V lookup: CDR1 SGHTA, CDR2 FQGNSA.

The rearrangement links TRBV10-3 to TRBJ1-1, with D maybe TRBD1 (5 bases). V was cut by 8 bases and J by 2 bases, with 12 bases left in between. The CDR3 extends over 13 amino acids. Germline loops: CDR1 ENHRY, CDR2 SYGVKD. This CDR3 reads CAIALGGNTEAFF. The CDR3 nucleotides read TGTGCCATCGCCTTGGGGGGTAACACTGAAGCTTTCTTT.

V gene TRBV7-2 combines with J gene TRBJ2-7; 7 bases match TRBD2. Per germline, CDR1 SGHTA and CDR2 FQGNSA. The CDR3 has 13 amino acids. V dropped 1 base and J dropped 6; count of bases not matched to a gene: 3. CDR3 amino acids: CASSLELASEQYF. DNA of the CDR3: TGTGCCAGCAGCTTAGAACTAGCGAGCGAGCAGTACTTC.